Listed below are T cell receptor beta chains from one sample, sequenced in a study of blood T cell repertoires in COVID-19. Assay: immunoSEQ multiplex PCR; the TCRdb copy retains only in-frame clones and omits some. The table has over 100,000 clones, 75% to 90% seen once. Sample: peripheral blood. These receptors originate from a man between 70 and 80 years old with acute or convalescent COVID-19. The CDR3 runs from the conserved cysteine through the conserved F or W. The D gene is left open where the match is weak. Clone size is not always given. Where it is, it says once, few, many or a class for expanded clones.

TRBJ2-6 | NA | NA | TRBV6-5 | CASRAANVLTF | TGTGCCAGCAGGGCTGCCAACGTCCTGACTTTC
TRBJ1-5 | NA | NA | TRBV28 | CASRRTTAYSNQPQHF | TGTGCCAGCAGACGAACAACCGCATATAGCAATCAGCCCCAGCATTTT
TRBJ2-7 | NA | NA | TRBV3-1/TRBV3-2 | CASSQAAGSSYEQYF | TGTGCCAGCAGCCAAGCAGCCGGGTCCTCCTACGAGCAGTACTTC
TRBJ1-4 | NA | TRBD1 | TRBV5-1 | CASSPGTGSEKLFF | TGCGCCAGCAGCCCCGGGACAGGGTCTGAAAAACTGTTTTTT
TRBJ2-2 | NA | TRBD2 | TRBV7-2 | CASSFPGTSGVNTGELFF | TGTGCCAGCAGCTTTCCGGGGACTAGCGGGGTGAACACCGGGGAGCTGTTTTTT
TRBJ2-1 | once | NA | TRBV5-1 | CASSLVGERVNEQFF | TGCGCCAGCAGCTTGGTAGGGGAACGGGTCAATGAGCAGTTCTTC
TRBJ2-2 | NA | TRBD2 | TRBV11-2 | CASIVSGGGELFF | TGTGCCAGCATCGTCAGCGGGGGCGGGGAGCTGTTTTTT
TRBJ1-5 | few | NA | TRBV2 | CASMDQGSGQPQHF | TGTGCCAGCATGGATCAGGGGAGCGGTCAGCCCCAGCATTTT
TRBJ1-6 | NA | NA | TRBV10-1 | CASSGTANSPLHF | TGCGCCAGCAGTGGGACAGCAAATTCACCCCTCCACTTT
TRBJ2-2 | NA | NA | TRBV5-4 | CASSRDLNTGELFF | TGTGCCAGCAGCAGGGACTTAAACACCGGGGAGCTGTTTTTT
TRBJ2-2 | once | TRBD1 | TRBV6-5 | CASRGQGGSGELFF | TGTGCCAGCAGGGGACAGGGGGGATCCGGGGAGCTGTTTTTT
TRBJ1-2 | NA | NA | TRBV6-5 | CASRGIYGYTF | TGTGCCAGCAGGGGCATCTATGGCTACACCTTC
TRBJ2-7 | NA | NA | TRBV2 | CASSVVGGMAPGEQYF | TGTGCCAGCAGTGTAGTGGGCGGGATGGCCCCCGGCGAGCAGTACTTC
TRBJ1-2 | NA | TRBD1 | TRBV29-1 | CSVPPRQGEGYTF | TGCAGCGTTCCTCCACGACAGGGGGAGGGCTACACCTTC
TRBJ2-1 | NA | NA | TRBV3-1/TRBV3-2 | CASSQDKNGRGDEQFF | TGTGCCAGCAGCCAAGATAAAAACGGGAGAGGCGATGAGCAGTTCTTC
TRBJ2-3 | NA | TRBD2 | TRBV7-9 | CASSRRSGSLADTQYF | TGTGCCAGCAGTCGGAGGAGCGGGAGCCTCGCAGATACGCAGTATTTT
TRBJ2-1 | NA | TRBD1 | TRBV3-1/TRBV3-2 | CASSRTGQDYNEQFF | TGTGCCAGCAGCCGGACGGGACAGGATTACAATGAGCAGTTCTTC
TRBJ1-5 | NA | NA | TRBV6-5 | CASREIQPQHF | TGTGCCAGCAGGGAGATTCAGCCCCAGCATTTT
TRBJ2-3 | NA | TRBD2 | TRBV24-1 | CATSDPAGGPSDTQYF | TGTGCCACCAGTGATCCAGCGGGGGGGCCGTCAGATACGCAGTATTTT
TRBJ1-3 | NA | NA | TRBV10-1 | CASSEAGVVPSGNTIYF | TGCGCCAGCAGTGAGGCAGGGGTGGTCCCCTCTGGAAACACCATATATTTT
TRBJ1-1 | NA | NA | TRBV19 | CASSPEVNTEAFF | TGTGCCAGTAGTCCCGAGGTGAACACTGAAGCTTTCTTT
TRBJ2-2 | NA | NA | TRBV5-1 | CASSSSGGSNTGELFF | TGCGCCAGCAGCTCCTCCGGGGGATCTAACACCGGGGAGCTGTTTTTT
TRBJ1-3 | NA | TRBD1 | TRBV3-1/TRBV3-2 | CASSFNRGENTIYF | TGTGCCAGCAGCTTTAACAGGGGCGAAAACACCATATATTTT
TRBJ1-1 | NA | NA | TRBV2 | CATQRQVNTEAFF | TGTGCCACCCAGCGGCAGGTAAACACTGAAGCTTTCTTT
TRBJ2-3 | few | TRBD2 | TRBV2 | CASSPGRSTDTQYF | TGTGCCAGCAGCCCCGGGAGGAGCACAGATACGCAGTATTTT